The text below deals with one TCR beta chain. This record belongs to a study of graft-versus-host responses after intestinal transplantation. This CDR3 spans 13 amino acids. The germline V gene has CDR1 LNHDA and CDR2 SQIVND (reference sequence). V was shortened by 3 bases and J by 5 bases, with 11 bases between the two germline ends. TCRdb keeps only in-frame clones here, not all; method: immunoSEQ multiplex PCR. In the table there are about 23,000 clones, approximately 91% of which are singletons. The input for sequencing was PBMCs, taken just over 38 days after intestinal transplant. This TCR derives from a human patient who received an intestinal transplant, so some T cells may come from the graft donor. The chain employs TRBV19 and TRBJ2-7; D may be TRBD2 (6 bases). CDR3 protein: CASSMWGRNEQYF. The DNA of the CDR3 is TGTGCCAGTAGTATGTGGGGGAGGAACGAGCAGTACTTC. Supplemented by reference TRBV19 and TRBJ2-7, the full variable domain reads DGGITQSPKYLFRKEGQNVTLSCEQNLNHDAMYWYRQDPGQGLRLIYYSQIVNDFQKGDIAEGYSVSREKKESFPLTVTSAQKNPTAFYLCASSMWGRNEQYFGPGTRLTVT.